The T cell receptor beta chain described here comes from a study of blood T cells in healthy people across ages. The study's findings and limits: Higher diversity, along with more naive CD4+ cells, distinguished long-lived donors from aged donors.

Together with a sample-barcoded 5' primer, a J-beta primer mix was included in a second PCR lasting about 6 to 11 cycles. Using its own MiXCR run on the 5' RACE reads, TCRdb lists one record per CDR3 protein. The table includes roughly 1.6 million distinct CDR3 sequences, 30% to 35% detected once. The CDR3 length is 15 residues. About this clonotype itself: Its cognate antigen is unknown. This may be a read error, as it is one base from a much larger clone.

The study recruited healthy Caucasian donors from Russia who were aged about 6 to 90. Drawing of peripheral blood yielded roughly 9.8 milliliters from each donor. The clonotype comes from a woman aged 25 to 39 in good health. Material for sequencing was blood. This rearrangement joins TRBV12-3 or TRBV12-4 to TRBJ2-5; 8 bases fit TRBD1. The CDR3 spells CAGSPLGQAAETQYF. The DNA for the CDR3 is TGTGCCGGCAGTCCTCTGGGACAGGCCGCAGAGACCCAGTACTTC.